Listed here are 13 T cell receptor beta chains from one sample, sequenced in a study of T cell responses to AZD1222 COVID-19 vaccine. Assay used: immunoSEQ multiplex PCR; TCRdb lists only in-frame clones, some missing. The sample holds some 130,000 clones, 80% to 90% seen once. Sequencing used peripheral blood, obtained on day 0 of AZD1222 vaccination. The receptors here all came from an adult in good health.

This clone showed up just a few times. The chain joins TRBV7-2 to TRBJ1-1, with D uncertain. The CDR3 is 14 residues long. The ends were cut back, 3 bases at V and 1 base at J, with 9 bases in the middle. Germline CDR1 and CDR2: SGHTA and FQGNSA. CDR3 protein: CASSFGSANTEAFF. CDR3 bases: TGTGCCAGCAGCTTTGGGTCTGCGAACACTGAAGCTTTCTTT.

The chain carries TRBV4-3 and TRBJ2-7; no clear D. The CDR3 is 14 amino acids. The germline V and J ends were trimmed by 5 bases and 3 bases, with 14 bases remaining between them. The germline gives CDR1 LGHNA, CDR2 YSLEER. CDR3 DNA sequence: TGCGCCAGCAGCGCCGGGCAGAATTTCTACGAGCAGTACTTC. It yields the protein CASSAGQNFYEQYF.

The rearrangement uses TRBV30 and TRBJ1-1, with unresolved D. V was cut by 4 bases and J by 0 bases, with 9 bases left in between. The CDR3 has 13 residues. Germline V gene lookup returns CDR1 GTSNPN and CDR2 SVGIG (reference sequence). CDR3 sequence (DNA): TGTGCCTGGAAATCCGGCCTGAACACTGAAGCTTTCTTT. It is translated as CAWKSGLNTEAFF. The full variable domain, rest sourced from reference TRBV30 and TRBJ1-1, is SQTIHQWPATLVQPVGSPLSLECTVEGTSNPNLYWYRQAAGRGLQLLFYSVGIGQISSEVPQNLSASRPQDRQFILSSKKLLLSDSGFYLCAWKSGLNTEAFFGQGTRLTVV.

The V gene is TRBV19, the J gene TRBJ2-7, with 7 nucleotides matching TRBD1. Germline CDR1 reads LNHDA; CDR2 reads SQIVND (reference sequence). The CDR3 loop spans 13 amino acids. Unmatched junction bases numbered 4, after V lost 7 bases and J lost 1 base. The CDR3 coding sequence is TGTGCCAGTACGGGACAGAGATCCTACGAGCAGTACTTC. Amino acids: CASTGQRSYEQYF.

This chain links TRBV25-1 with TRBJ2-3; D remains ambiguous. The CDR3 runs to 12 residues. V was cut by 1 base and J by 13 bases, with 12 bases left in between. Germline loops: CDR1 MGHDK, CDR2 SYGVNS. In DNA form, the CDR3 reads TGTGCCAGCAGTGAATCCAGCTTTAGGGAGTATTTT. Its protein product is CASSESSFREYF.

This sequence joins TRBV24-1 and TRBJ2-2; D could derive from TRBD1 or TRBD2 (5 bases each). Trimming cost V 4 bases and J 6 bases, with 8 bases left between them. Germline V CDR1 and CDR2: KGHDR, SFDVKD. The CDR3 is 13 residues long. The CDR3 DNA sequence: TGTGCCACCAGTGACTGGGGGTCCGGGGAGCTGTTTTTT. It translates to CATSDWGSGELFF.

The chain employs TRBV11-2 and TRBJ1-3; 7 bases match TRBD1. The trim removed 1 base at V and 1 base at J, leaving 1 base unmatched. Germline V gives CDR1 SGHAT, CDR2 FQNNGV. The CDR3 loop spans 15 amino acids. DNA of the CDR3: TGTGCCAGCAGCTTAGGGACAGGATCTGGAAACACCATATATTTT. This codes for CASSLGTGSGNTIYF. The whole variable domain, filled in from reference TRBV11-2 and TRBJ1-3, reads EAGVAQSPRYKIIEKRQSVAFWCNPISGHATLYWYQQILGQGPKLLIQFQNNGVVDDSQLPKDRFSAERLKGVDSTLKIQPAKLEDSAVYLCASSLGTGSGNTIYFGEGSWLTVV.

CDR3 residues: CASSPALVRNTEAFF. The DNA of the CDR3 is TGTGCCAGCTCACCAGCGCTAGTCAGGAACACTGAAGCTTTCTTT. This rearrangement joins TRBV18 to TRBJ1-1; no clear D. The germline V gene encodes CDR1 KGHSH and CDR2 LQKENI. The CDR3 covers 15 residues. The V gene lost 2 bases and the J gene lost 1 base, with 11 bases spanning the gap. The variable domain in full, with the rest retrieved from reference TRBV18 and TRBJ1-1, is NAGVMQNPRHLVRRRGQEARLRCSPMKGHSHVYWYRQLPEEGLKFMVYLQKENIIDESGMPKERFSAEFPKEGPSILRIQQVVRGDSAAYFCASSPALVRNTEAFFGQGTRLTVV.

This clone was seen a handful of times. The chain has TRBV6-6 and TRBJ1-1; D is undetermined. The germline V gene encodes CDR1 MNHNY and CDR2 SVGAGI (reference sequence). The germline V and J ends were trimmed by 0 bases and 3 bases, with 11 bases remaining between them. The CDR3 is made up of 15 amino acids. CDR3 residues: CASSYSGMGYTEAFF. The CDR3 nucleotides read TGTGCCAGCAGTTACTCTGGAATGGGTTACACTGAAGCTTTCTTT.

The chain employs TRBV28 and TRBJ1-6; 9 nucleotides align to TRBD1. The CDR3 has 16 residues. CDR1 is MDHEN and CDR2 is SYDVKM in the germline V gene. Losses at the gene ends were 10 bases for V and 5 bases for J; bases not matched to a gene: 12. In DNA, the CDR3 is TGTGCCATCCCGGGACAGGGATCTTCAGATAATTCACCCCTCCACTTT. Residues: CAIPGQGSSDNSPLHF. The full variable domain, its missing parts supplied by reference TRBV28 and TRBJ1-6, is DVKVTQSSRYLVKRTGEKVFLECVQDMDHENMFWYRQDPGLGLRLIYFSYDVKMKEKGDIPEGYSVSREKKERFSLILESASTNQTSMYLCAIPGQGSSDNSPLHFGNGTRLTVT.

The gene calls are TRBV3-1 (or the pseudogene TRBV3-2) and TRBJ1-2; unclear D gene. Germline CDR1 and CDR2: LGHDT and YNNKEL (reference sequence). This CDR3 contains 16 residues. V shed 5 bases and J shed 4 bases, with 20 bases lying between them. The CDR3: CASSTRDTKKVYGYTF. CDR3 bases: TGTGCCAGCAGCACCCGGGATACAAAAAAGGTCTATGGCTACACCTTC.

The V and J genes are TRBV7-6 and TRBJ1-6, with 7 bases matching TRBD1. The CDR3 extends over 14 amino acids. In germline, CDR1 is SGHVS, CDR2 FNYEAQ. V shed 7 bases and J 9 bases; nucleotides not matched to a gene: 9. CDR3 sequence: CASTLTGESSPLHF. For the CDR3, the DNA is TGTGCCAGCACCCTTACAGGGGAATCTTCACCCCTCCACTTT.

The chain combines TRBV21-1 with TRBJ2-1; no check of the table's D call, TRBD2, against the DNA was made. TRBV21-1 is classified as a pseudogene. This CDR3 contains 21 residues. CDR3 residues: CASSETRGQRLAGESYNEQFF. CDR3 sequence (DNA): TGTGCCAGCAGTGAAACCAGAGGGCAAAGGCTAGCGGGGGAGTCCTACAATGAGCAGTTCTTC.